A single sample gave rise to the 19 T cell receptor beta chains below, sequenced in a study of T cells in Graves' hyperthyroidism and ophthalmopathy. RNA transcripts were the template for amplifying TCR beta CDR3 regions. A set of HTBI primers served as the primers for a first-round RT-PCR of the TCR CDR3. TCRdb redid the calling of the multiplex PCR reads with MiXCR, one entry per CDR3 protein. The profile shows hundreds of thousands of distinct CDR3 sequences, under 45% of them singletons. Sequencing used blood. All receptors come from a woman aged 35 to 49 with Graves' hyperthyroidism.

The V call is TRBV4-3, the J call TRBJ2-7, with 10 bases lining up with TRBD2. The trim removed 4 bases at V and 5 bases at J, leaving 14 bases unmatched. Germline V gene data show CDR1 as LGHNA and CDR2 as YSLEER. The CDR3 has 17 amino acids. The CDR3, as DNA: TGCGCCAGCAGCCGCAGACTAGCGGGTCCTTTCGGCGACGAGCAGTACTTC. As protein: CASSRRLAGPFGDEQYF.

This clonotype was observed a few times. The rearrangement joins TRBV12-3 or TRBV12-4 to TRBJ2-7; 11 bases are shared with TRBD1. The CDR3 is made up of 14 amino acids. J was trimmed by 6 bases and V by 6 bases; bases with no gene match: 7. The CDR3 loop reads CASRLTGTGGEQYF. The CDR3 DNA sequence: TGTGCCAGCAGACTTACCGGGACAGGGGGCGAGCAGTACTTC.

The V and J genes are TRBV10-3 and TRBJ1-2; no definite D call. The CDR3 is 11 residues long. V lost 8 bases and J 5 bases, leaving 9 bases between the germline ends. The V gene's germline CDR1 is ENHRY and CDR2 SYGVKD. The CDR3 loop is CAIGGQYGYTF. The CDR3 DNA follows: TGTGCCATCGGAGGGCAGTATGGCTACACCTTC.

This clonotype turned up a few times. CDR3 residues: CASSFGQAQETQYF. The DNA of the CDR3 is TGTGCCAGCAGCTTTGGACAGGCCCAAGAGACCCAGTACTTC. The V gene is TRBV5-5, the J gene TRBJ2-5; the match to TRBD1 covers 7 bases. With 2 bases clipped from V and 1 base from J, the junction kept 2 bases outside the gene matches. CDR1 is SGHKS and CDR2 is YYEKEE in the germline V gene (reference sequence). The CDR3 runs to 14 residues.

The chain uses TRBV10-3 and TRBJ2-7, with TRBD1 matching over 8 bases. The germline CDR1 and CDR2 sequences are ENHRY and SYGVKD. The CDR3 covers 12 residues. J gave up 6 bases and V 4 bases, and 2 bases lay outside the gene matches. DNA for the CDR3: TGTGCCATCAGTGCCGACAGGGGCGAGCAGTACTTC. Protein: CAISADRGEQYF.

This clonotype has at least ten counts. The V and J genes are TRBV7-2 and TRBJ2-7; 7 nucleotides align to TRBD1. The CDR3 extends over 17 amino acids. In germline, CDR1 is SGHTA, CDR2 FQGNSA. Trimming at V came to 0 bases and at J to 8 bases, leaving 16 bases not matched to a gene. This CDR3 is CASSLATTGAGAGQQYF. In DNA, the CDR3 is TGTGCCAGCAGCTTAGCGACTACAGGGGCCGGGGCAGGGCAGCAGTACTTC.

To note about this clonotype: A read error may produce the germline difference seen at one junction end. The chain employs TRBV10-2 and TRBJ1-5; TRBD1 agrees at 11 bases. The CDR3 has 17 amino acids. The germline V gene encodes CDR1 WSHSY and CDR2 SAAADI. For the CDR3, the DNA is TGTGCCAGCTCACCGATACATGGACAGGGGGCAAGGCAGCCCCAGCATTTT. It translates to CASSPIHGQGARQPQHF.

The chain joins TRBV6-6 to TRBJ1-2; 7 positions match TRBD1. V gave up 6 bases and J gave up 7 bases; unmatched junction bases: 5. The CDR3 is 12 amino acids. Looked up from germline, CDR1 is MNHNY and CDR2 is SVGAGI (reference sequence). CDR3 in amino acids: CASRGGVIGYTF. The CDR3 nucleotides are TGTGCCAGCAGAGGGGGCGTTATTGGCTACACCTTC.

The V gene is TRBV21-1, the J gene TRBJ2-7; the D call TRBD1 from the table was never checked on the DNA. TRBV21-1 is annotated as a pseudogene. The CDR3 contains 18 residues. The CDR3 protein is CASSSPRAVTRSYNEQYF. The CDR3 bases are TGTGCCAGCAGCAGCCCCCGTGCAGTAACCCGCTCCTACAACGAGCAGTACTTC.

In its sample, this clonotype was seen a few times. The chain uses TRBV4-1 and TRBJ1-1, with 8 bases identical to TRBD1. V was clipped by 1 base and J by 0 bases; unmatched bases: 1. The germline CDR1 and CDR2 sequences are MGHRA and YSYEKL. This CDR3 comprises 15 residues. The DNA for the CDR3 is TGCGCCAGCAGCCAAGCGACAGGGGTGAACACTGAAGCTTTCTTT. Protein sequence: CASSQATGVNTEAFF.

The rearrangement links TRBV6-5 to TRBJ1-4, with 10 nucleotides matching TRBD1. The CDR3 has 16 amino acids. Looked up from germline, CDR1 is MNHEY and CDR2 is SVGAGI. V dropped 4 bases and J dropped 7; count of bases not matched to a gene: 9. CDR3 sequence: CASSSPGTGAGEKLFF. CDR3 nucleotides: TGTGCCAGCAGTTCGCCCGGGACAGGGGCGGGTGAAAAACTGTTTTTT.

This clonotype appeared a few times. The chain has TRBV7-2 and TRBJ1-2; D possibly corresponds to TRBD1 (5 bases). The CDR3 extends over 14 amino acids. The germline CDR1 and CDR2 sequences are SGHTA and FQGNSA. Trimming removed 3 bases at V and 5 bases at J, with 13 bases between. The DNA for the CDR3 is TGTGCCAGCAGCTTTTTTGGAGGGGAGTATGGCTACACCTTC. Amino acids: CASSFFGGEYGYTF. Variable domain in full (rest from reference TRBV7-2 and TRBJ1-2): GAGVSQSPSNKVTEKGKDVELRCDPISGHTALYWYRQSLGQGLEFLIYFQGNSAPDKSGLPSDRFSAERTGGSVSTLTIQRTQQEDSAVYLCASSFFGGEYGYTFGSGTRLTVV.

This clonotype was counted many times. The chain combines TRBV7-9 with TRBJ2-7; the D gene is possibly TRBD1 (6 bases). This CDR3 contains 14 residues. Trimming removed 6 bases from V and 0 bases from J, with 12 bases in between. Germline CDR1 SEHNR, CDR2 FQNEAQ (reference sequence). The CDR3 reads CASRQTGSSYEQYF. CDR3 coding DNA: TGTGCCAGCAGGCAAACAGGGAGCTCCTACGAGCAGTACTTC.

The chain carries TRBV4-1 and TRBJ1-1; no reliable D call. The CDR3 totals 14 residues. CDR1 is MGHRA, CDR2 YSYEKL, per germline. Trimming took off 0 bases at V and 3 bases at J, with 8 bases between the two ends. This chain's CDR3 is CASSQDIWDTEAFF. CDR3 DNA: TGCGCCAGCAGCCAAGATATCTGGGACACTGAAGCTTTCTTT.

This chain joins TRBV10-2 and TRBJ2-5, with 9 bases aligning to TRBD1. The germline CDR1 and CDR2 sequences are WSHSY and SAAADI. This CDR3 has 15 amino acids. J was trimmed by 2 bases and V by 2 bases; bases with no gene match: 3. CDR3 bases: TGCGCCAGCAGTGAGGACAGGGGGTTGCAAGAGACCCAGTACTTC. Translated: CASSEDRGLQETQYF.

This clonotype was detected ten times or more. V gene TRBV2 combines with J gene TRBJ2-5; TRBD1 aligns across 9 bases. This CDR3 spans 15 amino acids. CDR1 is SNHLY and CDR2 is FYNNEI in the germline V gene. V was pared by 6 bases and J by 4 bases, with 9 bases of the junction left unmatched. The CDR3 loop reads CASRPGQGMSETQYF. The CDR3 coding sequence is TGTGCCAGCAGGCCGGGACAGGGAATGTCAGAGACCCAGTACTTC.

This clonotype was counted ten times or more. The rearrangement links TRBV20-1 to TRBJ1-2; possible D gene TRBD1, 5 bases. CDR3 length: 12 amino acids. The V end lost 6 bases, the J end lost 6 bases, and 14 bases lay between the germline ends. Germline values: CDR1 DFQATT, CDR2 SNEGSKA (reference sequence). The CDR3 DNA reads TGCAGTGCCACGCGGGACGGGAATGGCTACACCTTC. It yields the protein CSATRDGNGYTF.

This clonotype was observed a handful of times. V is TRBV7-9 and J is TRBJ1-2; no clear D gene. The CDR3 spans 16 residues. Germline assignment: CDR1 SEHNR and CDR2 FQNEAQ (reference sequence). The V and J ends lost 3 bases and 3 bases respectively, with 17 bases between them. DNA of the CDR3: TGTGCCAGCAGCTTGAAATGGAGGAGAGCTTACTATGGCTACACCTTC. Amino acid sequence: CASSLKWRRAYYGYTF.

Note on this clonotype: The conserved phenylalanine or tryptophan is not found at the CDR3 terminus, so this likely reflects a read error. The CDR3: CASSYGTANTEAFL. DNA for the CDR3: TGTGCCAGCAGTTACGGGACGGCGAACACTGAAGCTTTCCTT. The chain combines TRBV6-5 with TRBJ1-1, with D perhaps TRBD1 (5 bases). The CDR3 consists of 14 residues. V lost 2 bases, J lost 1 base, and 8 bases lay in between. Germline V gene lookup returns CDR1 MNHEY and CDR2 SVGAGI.